The TCR beta chain under discussion was sequenced for a study of cytomegalovirus exposure and HLA in healthy donors. Whole-study findings and limits: Later on, an analysis showed TCR association rates differing by HLA locus, with DRB1 the most and HLA-C the fewest. Most TCR beta V segments were productive about 87% or about 30% of the time in an earlier analysis.

The CDR3 is made up of 14 amino acids. CDR1 is SGHNT and CDR2 is YYREEE in the germline V gene (reference sequence). Trimming removed 4 bases from V and 4 bases from J; junction bases left unmatched: 4. Everyone who donated was a healthy bone marrow donor. With regard to this clone: Its antigen remains unidentified.

Primers: 60 Vbeta forward and 13 Jbeta reverse. Profiling relied on immunoSEQ multiplex PCR, and the TCRdb table lists in-frame clones only, not all of them. Among approximately 140,000 clones listed, around 83% were seen once. The rearrangement uses TRBV5-4 and TRBJ1-4, with 7 bases lining up with TRBD1. This TCR came from a man aged 35-49 years in good health and CMV-seropositive. Sequencing was done on a sample of PBMCs. CDR3 sequence: CASSLRTGNEKLFF. DNA for the CDR3: TGTGCCAGCAGCCTCAGGACAGGTAATGAAAAACTGTTTTTT.